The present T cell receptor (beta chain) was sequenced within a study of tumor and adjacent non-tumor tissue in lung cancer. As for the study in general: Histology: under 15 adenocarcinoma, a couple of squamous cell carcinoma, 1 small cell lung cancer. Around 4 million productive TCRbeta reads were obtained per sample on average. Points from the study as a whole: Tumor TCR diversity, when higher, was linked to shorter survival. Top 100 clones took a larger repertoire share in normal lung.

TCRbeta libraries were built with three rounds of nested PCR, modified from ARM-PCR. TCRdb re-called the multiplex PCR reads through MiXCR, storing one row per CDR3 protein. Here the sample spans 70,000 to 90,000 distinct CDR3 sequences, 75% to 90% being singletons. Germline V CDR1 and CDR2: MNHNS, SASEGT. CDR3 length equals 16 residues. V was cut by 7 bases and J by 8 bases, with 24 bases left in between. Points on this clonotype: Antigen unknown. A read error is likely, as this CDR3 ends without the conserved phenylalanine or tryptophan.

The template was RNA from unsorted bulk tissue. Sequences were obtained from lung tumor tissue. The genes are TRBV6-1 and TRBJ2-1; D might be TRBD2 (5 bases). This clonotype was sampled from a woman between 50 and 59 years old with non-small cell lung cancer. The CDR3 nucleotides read TGTGCCAGCAAGAACCTAAGAGGGTCCTTTGTGGATGAGCAGTTCTTG. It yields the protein CASKNLRGSFVDEQFL.